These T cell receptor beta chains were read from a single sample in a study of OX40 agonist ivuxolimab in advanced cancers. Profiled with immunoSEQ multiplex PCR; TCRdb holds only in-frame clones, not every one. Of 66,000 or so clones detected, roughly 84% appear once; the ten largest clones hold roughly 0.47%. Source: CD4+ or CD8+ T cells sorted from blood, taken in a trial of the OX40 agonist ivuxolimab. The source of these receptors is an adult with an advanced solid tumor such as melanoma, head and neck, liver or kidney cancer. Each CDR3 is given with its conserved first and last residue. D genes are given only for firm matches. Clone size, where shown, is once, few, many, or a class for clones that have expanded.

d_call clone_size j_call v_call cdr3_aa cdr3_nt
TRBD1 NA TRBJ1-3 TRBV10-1 CASRGRTGYHSGNTIYF TGCGCCAGCCGGGGAAGGACAGGGTATCACTCTGGAAACACCATATATTTT
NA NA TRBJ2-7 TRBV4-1 CASSQAGAGSNEQYF TGCGCCAGCAGCCAAGCGGGTGCGGGGAGCAACGAGCAGTACTTC
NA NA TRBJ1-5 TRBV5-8 CASSLGTSPNQPQHF TGTGCCAGCAGCTTGGGCACCTCCCCGAATCAGCCCCAGCATTTT
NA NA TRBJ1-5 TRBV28 CASSLGSIWGSGNQPQHF TGTGCCAGCAGTTTAGGTAGCATTTGGGGAAGCGGCAATCAGCCCCAGCATTTT
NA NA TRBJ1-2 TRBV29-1 CSVPDHWGYTF TGCAGCGTTCCGGACCATTGGGGCTACACCTTC
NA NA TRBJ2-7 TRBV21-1 CARRPARATYEQYF TGTGCCAGAAGGCCGGCCAGGGCCACCTACGAGCAGTACTTC
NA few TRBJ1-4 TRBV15 CATSKGLANEKLFF TGTGCCACCAGCAAAGGGTTGGCTAATGAAAAACTGTTTTTT
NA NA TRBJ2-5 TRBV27 CASRPLGRESETQYF TGTGCCAGCAGACCCCTGGGGCGGGAATCAGAGACCCAGTACTTC
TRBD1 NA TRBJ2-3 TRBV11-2 CASSLGTGGTDTQYF TGTGCCAGCAGCTTAGGGACAGGGGGCACAGATACGCAGTATTTT
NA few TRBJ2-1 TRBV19 CASSIDVGTRGEQFF TGTGCCAGTAGTATAGATGTCGGGACGAGAGGTGAGCAGTTCTTC
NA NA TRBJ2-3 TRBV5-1 CASSPDPPSGTDTQYF TGCGCCAGCAGCCCTGACCCCCCGTCGGGCACAGATACGCAGTATTTT
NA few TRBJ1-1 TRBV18 CASSPTAAGAEAFF TGTGCCAGCTCACCAACAGCCGCCGGCGCTGAAGCTTTCTTT
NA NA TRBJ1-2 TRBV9 CASSVDSFGYTF TGTGCCAGCAGCGTAGACTCGTTTGGCTACACCTTC
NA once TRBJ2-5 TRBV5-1 CASSLAESGGTQYF TGCGCCAGCAGCTTGGCCGAGAGCGGAGGGACCCAGTACTTC
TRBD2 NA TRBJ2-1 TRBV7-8 CASNTQAGLAGAGEQFF TGTGCCAGCAACACCCAAGCTGGACTAGCGGGAGCGGGTGAGCAGTTCTTC
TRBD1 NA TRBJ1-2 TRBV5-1 CASSWGQGRVDYGYTF TGCGCCAGCAGCTGGGGACAGGGGAGGGTCGACTATGGCTACACCTTC
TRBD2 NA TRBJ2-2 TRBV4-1 CASSQVWTSFTGELFF TGCGCCAGCAGCCAAGTGTGGACTAGCTTCACCGGGGAGCTGTTTTTT
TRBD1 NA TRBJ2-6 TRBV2 CASSPGGFGANVLTF TGTGCCAGCAGTCCAGGGGGTTTTGGGGCCAACGTCCTGACTTTC
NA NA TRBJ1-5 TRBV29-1 CSVGDRLPQHF TGCAGCGTTGGAGACAGGTTGCCCCAGCATTTT
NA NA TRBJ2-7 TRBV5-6 CASSLAGAPEQYF TGTGCCAGCAGCTTGGCTGGGGCGCCAGAGCAGTACTTC
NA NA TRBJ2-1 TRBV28 CASGEGVLREQFF TGTGCCAGCGGGGAGGGGGTTCTTAGGGAGCAGTTCTTC
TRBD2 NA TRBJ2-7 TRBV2 CASKLLAGNEQYF TGTGCCAGCAAACTACTAGCGGGAAACGAGCAGTACTTC
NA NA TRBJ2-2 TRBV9 CASSVTGVPGELFF TGTGCCAGCAGCGTAACCGGGGTACCCGGGGAGCTGTTTTTT
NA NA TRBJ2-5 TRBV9 CASSVGGINEETQYF TGTGCCAGCAGCGTAGGGGGGATCAACGAGGAGACCCAGTACTTC
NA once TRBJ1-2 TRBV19 CASIPQPNSYGYTF TGTGCCAGTATCCCCCAACCGAACAGCTATGGCTACACCTTC
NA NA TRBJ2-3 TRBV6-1 CASRAGWNTDTQYF TGTGCCAGCAGGGCGGGATGGAACACAGATACGCAGTATTTT
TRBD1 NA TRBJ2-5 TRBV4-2 CASSQEPGTVETQYF TGTGCCAGCAGCCAAGAACCCGGGACAGTTGAGACCCAGTACTTC
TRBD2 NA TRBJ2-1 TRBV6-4 CARGLAGGPSYNEQFF TGTGCCAGAGGACTAGCGGGAGGGCCGTCCTACAATGAGCAGTTCTTC
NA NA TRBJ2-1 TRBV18 CASSPASLHFNEQFF TGTGCCAGCTCGCCTGCGTCACTACATTTCAATGAGCAGTTCTTC
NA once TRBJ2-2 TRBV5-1 CASRAGANTGELFF TGCGCCAGCAGGGCAGGGGCGAACACCGGGGAGCTGTTTTTT
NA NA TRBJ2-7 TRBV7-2 CASSLGGTASYEQYF TGTGCCAGCAGCTTGGGCGGGACAGCCTCCTACGAGCAGTACTTC